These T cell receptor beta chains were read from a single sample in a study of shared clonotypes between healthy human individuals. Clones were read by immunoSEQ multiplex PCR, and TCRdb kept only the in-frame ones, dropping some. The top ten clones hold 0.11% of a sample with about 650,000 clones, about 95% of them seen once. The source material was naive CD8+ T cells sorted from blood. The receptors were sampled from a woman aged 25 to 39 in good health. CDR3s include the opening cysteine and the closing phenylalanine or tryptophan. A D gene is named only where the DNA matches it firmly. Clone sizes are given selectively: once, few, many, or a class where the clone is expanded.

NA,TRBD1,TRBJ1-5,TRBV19,CASSILDRGHQPQHF,TGTGCCAGTAGTATCTTGGACAGGGGACATCAGCCCCAGCATTTT
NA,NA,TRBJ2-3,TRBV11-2,CASSGEFTDTQYF,TGTGCCAGCAGCGGGGAGTTTACAGATACGCAGTATTTT
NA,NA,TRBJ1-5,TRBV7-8,CASSFYTVAPRNQPQHF,TGTGCCAGCAGCTTCTATACAGTCGCACCAAGAAATCAGCCCCAGCATTTT
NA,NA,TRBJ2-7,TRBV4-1,CASSQSWTDTYEQYF,TGCGCCAGCAGCCAATCGTGGACAGACACCTACGAGCAGTACTTC
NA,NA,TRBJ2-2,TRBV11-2,CASSLPFRRLTGGELFF,TGTGCCAGCAGCCTACCCTTTAGGCGACTAACGGGGGGGGAGCTGTTTTTT
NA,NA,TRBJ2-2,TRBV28,CASSVRGGTGELFF,TGTGCCAGCAGTGTCAGGGGAGGGACCGGGGAGCTGTTTTTT
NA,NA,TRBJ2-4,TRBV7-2,CASSLVGAQNIQYF,TGTGCCAGCAGCTTAGTAGGGGCGCAAAACATTCAGTACTTC
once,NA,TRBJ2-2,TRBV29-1,CSGTVPNTGELFF,TGCAGCGGGACAGTACCGAACACCGGGGAGCTGTTTTTT
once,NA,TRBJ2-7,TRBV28,CASSTYEQYF,TGTGCCAGCAGTACCTACGAGCAGTACTTC
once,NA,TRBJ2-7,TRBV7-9,CASSSGQPYEQYF,TGTGCCAGCAGCTCTGGACAGCCCTACGAGCAGTACTTC
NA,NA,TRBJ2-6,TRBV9,CASSVALSGSGANVLTF,TGTGCCAGCAGCGTAGCTCTATCTGGCTCTGGGGCCAACGTCCTGACTTTC